What follows are 25 T cell receptor beta chains derived from one specimen sequenced in a study of blood T cell repertoires in COVID-19. Assay used: immunoSEQ multiplex PCR; TCRdb lists only in-frame clones, some missing. The table shows roughly 20,000 clones, with 87% occurring only once. The sequenced sample consisted of peripheral blood. The receptors here all came from a human donor in a cohort sampled during active COVID-19. The donor label of this sample is uncertain.

This sequence joins TRBV5-4 and TRBJ2-7; TRBD1 matches at 9 bases. The CDR3 loop spans 16 amino acids. In germline, CDR1 is SGHNT, CDR2 YYREEE (reference sequence). V shed 2 bases, J shed 7 bases, and the junction held 13 bases outside the gene matches. CDR3 in DNA: TGTGCCAGCAGCTTAGACAGGGGGAGCATTACGGGGGAGCAGTACTTC. It is translated as CASSLDRGSITGEQYF.

This rearrangement joins TRBV19 to TRBJ2-7; TRBD1 matches at 8 bases. Germline V gene sequence: CDR1 LNHDA, CDR2 SQIVND (reference sequence). This CDR3 comprises 14 residues. The J segment lost 4 bases and the V segment lost 6 bases, leaving 8 bases of the junction unmatched. The CDR3 nucleotides are TGTGCCAGTAGAGGACAGGGCGACGAGTACGAGCAGTACTTC. Translation: CASRGQGDEYEQYF.

The genes are TRBV29-1 and TRBJ2-5; TRBD1 agrees at 9 bases. CDR3 size: 14 residues. CDR1 is SQVTM and CDR2 is ANQGSEA in the germline V gene. Germline trimming cut 7 bases from V and 5 bases from J; bases unmatched to any gene: 11. The CDR3 DNA sequence: TGCAGCGCTAATAAGGACAGGGGAGGTGAGACCCAGTACTTC. This encodes CSANKDRGGETQYF.

This sequence joins TRBV6-5 and TRBJ1-6, with a possible D match to TRBD1 (5 bases). The germline V gene has CDR1 MNHEY and CDR2 SVGAGI. V lost 8 bases and J 3 bases, leaving 11 bases between the germline ends. The CDR3 runs to 14 residues. The CDR3 is CASRDSNYNSPLHF. Written as DNA, the CDR3 is TGTGCCAGCCGAGACAGTAACTATAATTCACCCCTCCACTTT.

The chain has TRBV9 and TRBJ2-3; 7 bases align to TRBD2. This CDR3 comprises 15 residues. V lost 3 bases to trimming and J lost 2 bases; unmatched junction nucleotides: 6. Germline V gene lookup returns CDR1 SGDLS and CDR2 YYNGEE. The CDR3 reads CASSATGTTTDTQYF. Here the CDR3 DNA reads TGTGCCAGCAGCGCAACCGGGACTACCACAGATACGCAGTATTTT.

The chain is built from TRBV21-1 and TRBJ2-1; TRBD2 is the table's D call and was not checked against the DNA. TRBV21-1 is classified as a pseudogene. The CDR3 loop spans 16 amino acids. The CDR3 DNA reads TGTGCCAGCAGCAAAGAGGGGACTAGCGGGAGGAATGAGCAGTTCTTC. As protein: CASSKEGTSGRNEQFF.

This clone is judged medium-sized (0.01 to 0.1%). The V and J genes are TRBV10-2 and TRBJ2-1; 10 nucleotides line up with TRBD2. This CDR3 has 14 amino acids. CDR1 is WSHSY and CDR2 is SAAADI in the germline V gene. Unmatched junction bases numbered 4, after V lost 7 bases and J lost 4 bases. The CDR3 region has the DNA TGCGCCAGCACTAGCGGGAGTTATTACAATGAGCAGTTCTTC. Translated, it gives CASTSGSYYNEQFF.

The rearrangement links TRBV3-1 (or the pseudogene TRBV3-2) to TRBJ1-1; D might be TRBD1 (6 bases). V was pared by 4 bases and J by 7 bases, with 19 bases between. CDR3 length: 15 residues. From germline, CDR1 is LGHDT and CDR2 YNNKEL (reference sequence). CDR3 region: CASSRYQGGGGEAFF. The CDR3 nucleotides read TGTGCCAGCAGCCGCTACCAAGGGGGGGGCGGTGAAGCTTTCTTT.

The genes are TRBV6-5 and TRBJ2-7; D unresolved. This CDR3 is built from 13 residues. CDR1 MNHEY and CDR2 SVGAGI come from the germline V gene. Trimming stripped 6 bases from V and 1 base from J, with 10 bases between. CDR3 loop: CASRSIGSYEQYF. CDR3 nucleotides: TGTGCCAGCAGATCAATCGGGTCCTACGAGCAGTACTTC.

This chain connects TRBV2 to TRBJ2-4, with 8 bases that match TRBD2. Germline V lookup: CDR1 SNHLY, CDR2 FYNNEI. The CDR3 is made up of 15 amino acids. J lost 0 bases, V lost 2 bases, and 0 bases had no gene match. CDR3 sequence reads: CASSELAGAKNIQYF. The DNA for the CDR3 is TGTGCCAGCAGTGAACTAGCGGGAGCCAAAAACATTCAGTACTTC.

The chain combines TRBV4-1 with TRBJ1-5; a weak D match, TRBD1 (6 bases). Germline CDR1 MGHRA, CDR2 YSYEKL. V was cut by 4 bases and J by 2 bases, with 12 bases left in between. This CDR3 is built from 15 residues. This chain's CDR3 is CASSRGPVGNQPQHF. CDR3 coding DNA: TGCGCCAGCAGCCGGGGGCCTGTCGGCAATCAGCCCCAGCATTTT.

This sequence joins TRBV28 and TRBJ2-7; 8 positions match TRBD2. CDR1 MDHEN and CDR2 SYDVKM come from the germline V gene. With 10 bases clipped from V and 9 bases from J, the junction kept 17 bases outside the gene matches. This CDR3 is built from 14 residues. The CDR3 here is CATQTGTRSEGQYF. The CDR3 DNA sequence: TGTGCCACTCAAACCGGGACTAGGTCAGAAGGGCAGTACTTC.

The chain joins TRBV28 to TRBJ1-2, with a tentative D call TRBD1 (5 bases). Trimming cost V 1 base and J 6 bases, with 9 bases left between them. This CDR3 is 13 amino acids long. Germline CDR1 MDHEN, CDR2 SYDVKM. CDR3 nucleotides: TGTGCCAGCAGTTTATCAGGGTCTGATGGCTACACCTTC. This gives the protein CASSLSGSDGYTF.

This clone was seen a handful of times. The chain carries TRBV11-3 and TRBJ1-2; no firm D call. Trimming cost V 0 bases and J 4 bases, with 15 bases left between them. CDR1 SGHNT and CDR2 YENEEA come from the germline V gene. The CDR3 has 16 residues. This CDR3 reads CASSLDRRGLGYGYTF. CDR3 bases: TGTGCCAGCAGCTTAGATCGAAGAGGGTTAGGCTATGGCTACACCTTC.

This chain connects TRBV30 to TRBJ2-7; D possibly corresponds to TRBD1 (5 bases). Per germline, CDR1 GTSNPN and CDR2 SVGIG (reference sequence). The CDR3 extends over 12 amino acids. Trimming pared 0 bases from V and 7 bases from J, leaving 10 bases between. CDR3 in DNA: TGTGCCTGGAGTGTGCAACAGGCTGAGCAGTACTTC. Translation: CAWSVQQAEQYF.

The chain has TRBV7-9 and TRBJ1-2; no clear D. Trimming took off 5 bases at V and 2 bases at J, with 9 bases between the two ends. The CDR3 consists of 13 residues. The germline V gene has CDR1 SEHNR and CDR2 FQNEAQ (reference sequence). DNA of the CDR3: TGTGCCAGCAGCCGTGACATAAACTATGGCTACACCTTC. Protein product: CASSRDINYGYTF.

This rearrangement joins TRBV7-8 to TRBJ2-7; TRBD2 is a possible D gene (5 bases). Germline V gives CDR1 SGHVS, CDR2 FQNEAQ. V was pared by 4 bases and J by 3 bases, with 16 bases between. The CDR3 covers 15 residues. Written as DNA, the CDR3 is TGTGCCAGCAGCTCCACGCAGAGGGTACACTACGAGCAGTACTTC. Translation: CASSSTQRVHYEQYF.

J is TRBJ1-2 and V is TRBV5-1; 7 bases map to TRBD1. The CDR3 covers 13 residues. V trimming: 4 bases; J trimming: 4 bases; junction bases outside the gene matches: 4. Germline V gene data show CDR1 as SGHRS and CDR2 as YFSETQ. The CDR3 sequence is CASSTTGSYGYTF. Written as DNA, the CDR3 is TGCGCCAGCAGCACGACAGGGAGCTATGGCTACACCTTC.

This clone occurred once. The CDR3 nucleotides are TGTGCCAGCAGTTCCAGTGGAGGAGAGACCCAGTACTTC. Its translation: CASSSSGGETQYF. V is TRBV27 and J is TRBJ2-5; D is possibly TRBD2 (5 bases). Germline CDR1 and CDR2: MNHEY and SMNVEV (reference sequence). This CDR3 is built from 13 residues. Trimming removed 4 bases from V and 4 bases from J, with 10 bases in between.

This rearrangement joins TRBV6-6 to TRBJ2-1, with TRBD1 matching 7 bases. The CDR3 contains 15 residues. The germline V gene encodes CDR1 MNHNY and CDR2 SVGAGI (reference sequence). Trimming removed 6 bases from V and 8 bases from J; junction bases left unmatched: 13. The CDR3 DNA sequence: TGTGCCAGCAGAATACCCGGGACAGAGGGGTATGAGCAGTTCTTC. It encodes CASRIPGTEGYEQFF.

This chain joins TRBV20-1 and TRBJ1-5; the D gene is possibly TRBD1 (5 bases). The CDR3 is 12 amino acids. In germline, CDR1 is DFQATT, CDR2 SNEGSKA (reference sequence). The V gene lost 6 bases and the J gene lost 5 bases, with 11 bases spanning the gap. CDR3 sequence reads: CSASGGDQPQHF. The CDR3 DNA is TGCAGTGCCAGTGGGGGGGATCAGCCCCAGCATTTT.

V usage is TRBV19 and J usage is TRBJ1-5; TRBD1 might be the D (6 bases). Germline V gene sequence: CDR1 LNHDA, CDR2 SQIVND (reference sequence). The V end lost 2 bases, the J end lost 4 bases, and 21 bases lay between the germline ends. This CDR3 region has 18 residues. The CDR3, as DNA: TGTGCCAGTAGTATACTTGAACGGGGGGCTAAGGGGAATCAGCCCCAGCATTTT. Encoded protein: CASSILERGAKGNQPQHF.

This clone came up once. The chain combines TRBV5-4 with TRBJ2-3; 9 bases fit TRBD2. V was pared by 0 bases and J by 2 bases, with 7 bases of the junction left unmatched. The germline V gene encodes CDR1 SGHNT and CDR2 YYREEE (reference sequence). This CDR3 is 17 amino acids long. The CDR3 DNA reads TGTGCCAGCAGCTTGGAGGCTAGCGGGGAGTACACAGATACGCAGTATTTT. Amino acid sequence: CASSLEASGEYTDTQYF.

V is TRBV4-1 and J is TRBJ2-7; tentative D call: TRBD1 (7 bases). V was clipped by 4 bases and J by 0 bases, with 10 bases between them. This CDR3 is built from 14 residues. CDR1 and CDR2 from the germline V gene are MGHRA and YSYEKL. CDR3 nucleotides: TGCGCCAGCAGCCGGGGGGACAGCTCCTACGAGCAGTACTTC. Protein product: CASSRGDSSYEQYF.

The chain carries TRBV15 and TRBJ1-5; a weak D match, TRBD1 (5 bases). From germline, CDR1 is LNHNV and CDR2 YYDKDF (reference sequence). The CDR3 runs to 13 residues. V lost 0 bases and J 7 bases, leaving 7 bases between the germline ends. For the CDR3, the DNA is TGTGCCACCAGCAGAGATAAGGGGCAGCCCCAGCATTTT. Amino acids: CATSRDKGQPQHF.